The following is a T cell receptor beta chain sequence with its context. These data originate in a study of T cell responses to AZD1222 COVID-19 vaccine. The data were produced by immunoSEQ multiplex PCR, yet TCRdb's version contains in-frame clones alone and is incomplete. This table has about 85,000 clones, more than 70% appearing once. CDR1 is LGHNT, CDR2 FRNRAP, per germline. CDR3 size: 15 residues. V shed 5 bases, J shed 8 bases, and the junction held 5 bases outside the gene matches. The origin of this receptor is an adult in good health. The chain couples TRBV12-5 to TRBJ2-1; 14 positions agree with TRBD2. Here the sequenced sample was peripheral blood, taken on day 0 of AZD1222 vaccination. The CDR3 sequence is CASGPGLAGVDEQFF. As DNA, the CDR3 is TGTGCTAGTGGTCCGGGACTAGCGGGAGTCGATGAGCAGTTCTTC.